Listed below are T cell receptor beta chains from one sample, sequenced in a study of control samples from healthy donors and cancer patients. The repertoire was sequenced with immunoSEQ multiplex PCR; TCRdb's copy has only in-frame clones and lacks some. The sample holds some 90,000 clones; approximately 90% are singletons and the top ten take around 0.9%. Sequencing input: blood. All receptors derive from a woman under 40 in good health. Both conserved end residues are part of each CDR3. D genes are given only for firm matches. Clone sizes are given selectively: once, few, many, or a class where the clone is expanded.

clone_size cdr3_length d_call j_call v_call cdr3_aa cdr3_nt
- 13 - TRBJ1-2 TRBV19 CASTGQLPPGYTF TGTGCCAGCACTGGGCAGTTACCGCCGGGCTACACCTTC
- 17 - TRBJ1-4 TRBV5-1 CASSATGTVGTNEKLFF TGCGCCAGCAGCGCAACCGGGACGGTCGGCACTAATGAAAAACTGTTTTTT
- 15 - TRBJ2-3 TRBV9 CASSGDGQPSGTQYF TGTGCCAGCAGCGGCGACGGACAGCCGTCGGGGACGCAGTATTTT
once 15 - TRBJ2-1 TRBV5-4 CASSSRDIIYNEQFF TGTGCCAGCAGCTCCCGGGACATAATATACAATGAGCAGTTCTTC
- 15 TRBD1 TRBJ2-7 TRBV19 CASSFAGTGRYEQYF TGTGCCAGTAGTTTCGCCGGGACAGGGCGCTACGAGCAGTACTTC
- 14 - TRBJ1-1 TRBV9 CASSPGPLNTEAFF TGTGCCAGCAGCCCGGGACCCTTGAACACTGAAGCTTTCTTT
- 15 - TRBJ2-7 TRBV5-5 CASSLDPGGTYEQYF TGTGCCAGCAGCTTGGATCCCGGCGGGACCTACGAGCAGTACTTC
- 16 - TRBJ1-3 TRBV19 CASRWEAPASGNTIYF TGTGCCAGTAGGTGGGAGGCCCCTGCCTCTGGAAACACCATATATTTT
- 13 - TRBJ1-2 TRBV6-5 CASSYEADYGYTF TGTGCCAGCAGTTACGAGGCAGACTATGGCTACACCTTC
- 15 TRBD1 TRBJ2-7 TRBV5-1 CASSPRQGTPYEQYF TGCGCCAGCAGCCCGAGACAGGGGACACCCTACGAGCAGTACTTC
- 13 - TRBJ2-7 TRBV30 CAWSVNRAYEQYF TGTGCCTGGAGTGTAAATAGGGCCTACGAGCAGTACTTC
- 14 - TRBJ2-5 TRBV2 CASSVRRGQETQYF TGTGCCAGCAGTGTACGCCGTGGCCAAGAGACCCAGTACTTC
- 13 - TRBJ2-6 TRBV7-2 CASSLAGANVLTF TGTGCCAGCAGCTTAGCTGGGGCCAACGTCCTGACTTTC
- 13 - TRBJ1-1 TRBV28 CASKDGLNTEAFF TGTGCCAGCAAGGACGGCTTGAACACTGAAGCTTTCTTT
- 15 TRBD1 TRBJ1-1 TRBV5-1 CASSTGGQGTTEAFF TGCGCCAGCAGCACCGGGGGACAGGGCACAACTGAAGCTTTCTTT
- 15 - TRBJ2-3 TRBV2 CASRGLREITDTQYF TGTGCCAGCAGGGGGTTACGGGAAATCACAGATACGCAGTATTTT
- 17 - TRBJ2-7 TRBV4-1 CASSPEPGAPSRGEQYF TGCGCCAGCAGCCCAGAACCAGGGGCTCCCTCTCGAGGGGAGCAGTACTTC
- 14 - TRBJ1-2 TRBV5-1 CASSPAGRNYGYTF TGCGCCAGCAGCCCCGCAGGAAGGAACTATGGCTACACCTTC